This T cell receptor (beta chain) came from a study of blood T cell repertoires in COVID-19. The wider study: T cells, B-cell-depleted T cells, or PBMCs supplied cDNA or gDNA.

Sequencing used immunoSEQ multiplex PCR; TCRdb keeps in-frame clones, though not all of them. The data show around 150,000 clones, around 89% seen once. This clone was seen just once. Source material: peripheral blood. The sequence derives from a human donor with COVID-19, enrolled during active disease. The donor label of this sample is uncertain.

CDR3 loop: CAISRDSNQPQHF. CDR3 sequence (DNA): TGTGCCATCAGTCGGGACAGTAATCAGCCCCAGCATTTT. The V gene is TRBV10-3, the J gene TRBJ1-5, with 7 bases matching TRBD1. This CDR3 spans 13 amino acids. After removal of 5 bases from V and 4 bases from J, the junction contained 2 bases not matched to a gene. The germline CDR1 and CDR2 sequences are ENHRY and SYGVKD.